These 24 T cell receptor beta chains were sequenced from one sample in a study of response to subunit inactivated influenza vaccine. TCRdb fed the RT-PCR reads into MiXCR, producing one record per CDR3 protein. Found here are hundreds of thousands of distinct CDR3 sequences, roughly a fifth of them singletons; the top ten hold roughly 10%. This material consisted of PBMCs from blood, taken less than 22 months after vaccination. The receptors were sampled from a man in his fifties or sixties who received an inactivated influenza vaccine.

There are a few counts of this clonotype. The V gene is TRBV29-1, the J gene TRBJ2-3; D is perhaps TRBD2 (5 bases). Trimming took off 6 bases at V and 3 bases at J, with 13 bases between the two ends. Germline assignment: CDR1 SQVTM and CDR2 ANQGSEA. The CDR3 consists of 13 residues. The CDR3 DNA is TGCAGCGTCCGGAGGATCGGGACAGATACGCAGTATTTT. It specifies CSVRRIGTDTQYF.

This clonotype was seen a handful of times. The chain has TRBV5-1 and TRBJ2-7, with 7 bases lining up with TRBD1. V trimming: 1 base; J trimming: 5 bases; junction bases outside the gene matches: 12. This CDR3 spans 16 amino acids. The V gene's germline CDR1 is SGHRS and CDR2 YFSETQ. The CDR3 bases are TGCGCCAGCAGCTTGAGTTCGCCGGGACAGCCGGACGAGCAGTACTTC. Translation: CASSLSSPGQPDEQYF.

The rearrangement links TRBV4-2 to TRBJ1-2; 7 bases are shared with TRBD1. This CDR3 contains 15 residues. The V segment lost 0 bases and the J segment 2 bases; nucleotides outside the gene matches: 3. Germline CDR1 LGHNA, CDR2 YNFKEQ. The CDR3 DNA follows: TGTGCCAGCAGCCAAGATGACAGGGAGAACTATGGCTACACCTTC. Protein sequence: CASSQDDRENYGYTF.

The chain joins TRBV20-1 to TRBJ2-7; D unclear. V gave up 2 bases and J gave up 2 bases, with 13 bases separating them. Germline loops: CDR1 DFQATT, CDR2 SNEGSKA (reference sequence). The CDR3 covers 14 residues. The CDR3 protein is CSARRRGTTYEQYF. In DNA, the CDR3 is TGCAGTGCTAGACGGCGCGGTACGACCTACGAGCAGTACTTC.

This clonotype was counted a few times. The V and J genes are TRBV29-1 and TRBJ2-3; TRBD2 might be the D (6 bases). Germline lookup yields CDR1 SQVTM and CDR2 ANQGSEA. The CDR3 is made up of 13 amino acids. The germline V and J ends were trimmed by 5 bases and 1 base, with 10 bases remaining between them. CDR3 sequence (DNA): TGCAGCGTTCATGGACTACGCACAGATACGCAGTATTTT. Translating it yields CSVHGLRTDTQYF.

This clonotype was recorded many times. The V and J genes are TRBV12-3 or TRBV12-4 and TRBJ1-1; maybe TRBD1 (6 bases). The ends were cut back, 4 bases at V and 1 base at J, with 10 bases in the middle. The CDR3 has 14 residues. DNA for the CDR3: TGTGCCAGCAGTTACAGGGTCGGGAACACTGAAGCTTTCTTT. Translated: CASSYRVGNTEAFF.

In this sample, this clonotype turned up a few times. This chain connects TRBV5-1 to TRBJ2-2, with D possibly being TRBD1 (6 bases). CDR1 is SGHRS, CDR2 YFSETQ, per germline. V lost 1 base and J lost 4, with 8 bases in between. The CDR3 covers 14 residues. CDR3 amino acids: CASSLTGPTGELFF. The CDR3 DNA is TGCGCCAGCAGCTTGACAGGGCCCACCGGGGAGCTGTTTTTT.

V usage is TRBV29-1 and J usage is TRBJ2-3; D is possibly TRBD2 (6 bases). The V gene lost 4 bases and the J gene lost 5 bases, with 19 bases spanning the gap. The CDR3 has 15 residues. CDR1 and CDR2 (germline): SQVTM, ANQGSEA. The CDR3 DNA reads TGCAGCGTTGGGCGTCCAGCGGGTCTGGGAGATACGCAGTATTTT. This encodes CSVGRPAGLGDTQYF.

A single count supports this clonotype. V is TRBV5-1 and J is TRBJ2-1; TRBD1 aligns across 9 bases. V shed 4 bases and J 8 bases; nucleotides not matched to a gene: 7. CDR1 and CDR2 (germline): SGHRS, YFSETQ. The CDR3 is made up of 14 amino acids. The CDR3 is CASSRDRVWDEQFF. In nucleotides, the CDR3 is TGCGCCAGCAGCCGGGACAGGGTATGGGATGAGCAGTTCTTC.

In its sample, this clonotype was seen a few times. V usage is TRBV20-1 and J usage is TRBJ1-5; D is uncertain. This CDR3 has 16 residues. Germline loops: CDR1 DFQATT, CDR2 SNEGSKA (reference sequence). V was cut by 1 base and J by 0 bases, with 13 bases left in between. The CDR3 spells CSARVSGSYSNQPQHF. The CDR3 nucleotides are TGCAGTGCTAGAGTTTCGGGGTCCTATAGCAATCAGCCCCAGCATTTT.

V and J are TRBV7-8 and TRBJ2-1, with D perhaps TRBD2 (5 bases). Germline CDR1 SGHVS, CDR2 FQNEAQ. V lost 1 base and J 6 bases, leaving 10 bases between the germline ends. CDR3 size: 14 residues. The CDR3 here is CASSLGPRANEQFF. In DNA, the CDR3 is TGTGCCAGCAGCTTAGGGCCGAGGGCCAATGAGCAGTTCTTC.

The sample holds many counts of this clonotype. The chain couples TRBV20-1 to TRBJ2-2; perhaps TRBD1 as D (6 bases). Germline CDR1 is DFQATT and CDR2 is SNEGSKA (reference sequence). This CDR3 is built from 14 residues. Trimming cost V 7 bases and J 0 bases, with 12 bases left between them. CDR3 protein: CSVSGAANTGELFF. CDR3 bases: TGCAGTGTATCAGGGGCTGCGAACACCGGGGAGCTGTTTTTT.

The CDR3 protein is CATSREGFGQPQHF. The CDR3 nucleotides are TGTGCCACCAGCAGAGAGGGATTCGGGCAGCCCCAGCATTTT. This chain connects TRBV15 to TRBJ1-5; D gene uncertain. V lost 0 bases and J 7 bases, leaving 10 bases between the germline ends. The CDR3 totals 14 residues. The germline CDR1 and CDR2 sequences are LNHNV and YYDKDF (reference sequence). The full variable domain, its missing parts supplied by reference TRBV15 and TRBJ1-5, is DAMVIQNPRYQVTQFGKPVTLSCSQTLNHNVMYWYQQKSSQAPKLLFHYYDKDFNNEADTPDNFQSRRPNTSFCFLDIRSPGLGDTAMYLCATSREGFGQPQHFGDGTRLSIL.

This clonotype was detected only a few times. The rearrangement joins TRBV28 to TRBJ1-5; TRBD1 is a possible D gene (5 bases). Germline lookup yields CDR1 MDHEN and CDR2 SYDVKM. The CDR3 extends over 16 amino acids. V lost 5 bases to trimming and J lost 1 base, with 15 bases between them. The CDR3 DNA reads TGTGCCAGCAGTCGTAGGTCGGGGGTGAGCAATCAGCCCCAGCATTTT. Protein: CASSRRSGVSNQPQHF.

This clonotype was counted a few times. The chain employs TRBV4-3 and TRBJ1-1; D gene uncertain. CDR3 length: 13 amino acids. Trimming took off 0 bases at V and 6 bases at J, with 8 bases between the two ends. The germline gives CDR1 LGHNA, CDR2 YSLEER. CDR3 nucleotides: TGCGCCAGCAGCCAAGAACCCACCTCTGAAGCTTTCTTT. Its protein product is CASSQEPTSEAFF.

The chain recombines TRBV7-2 with TRBJ1-4, with a possible D match to TRBD1 (6 bases). CDR1 is SGHTA, CDR2 FQGNSA, per germline. Trimming pared 5 bases from V and 4 bases from J, leaving 17 bases between. The CDR3 spans 16 residues. The CDR3 region is CASSPNPGHSNEKLFF. Here the CDR3 DNA reads TGTGCCAGCAGCCCCAACCCGGGACACAGTAATGAAAAACTGTTTTTT.

V is TRBV7-2 and J is TRBJ1-1; no reliable D call. With 1 base removed from V and 2 bases from J, the gap between germline ends came to 11 bases. From germline, CDR1 is SGHTA and CDR2 FQGNSA. The CDR3 is 15 amino acids. The CDR3 nucleotides read TGTGCCAGCAGCTTAGGGTGGGTCGACAACACTGAAGCTTTCTTT. Its protein is CASSLGWVDNTEAFF.

The chain uses TRBV30 and TRBJ2-7, with D unclear. The germline V and J ends were trimmed by 0 bases and 1 base, with 4 bases remaining between them. This CDR3 region has 12 residues. Germline V lookup: CDR1 GTSNPN, CDR2 SVGIG (reference sequence). The chain's CDR3 is CAWSVLSYEQYF. CDR3 coding DNA: TGTGCCTGGAGTGTGTTGTCCTACGAGCAGTACTTC.

This clonotype was observed at least ten times. The chain joins TRBV3-1 to TRBJ2-1; no clear D gene. The V end was cut by 3 bases, the J end by 6 bases, with 6 bases between. Germline V lookup: CDR1 LGHDT, CDR2 YNNKEL (reference sequence). The CDR3 loop spans 12 amino acids. The CDR3 nucleotides are TGTGCCAGCAGCCAGTCGGGCAATGAGCAGTTCTTC. Its protein product is CASSQSGNEQFF.

This clonotype was detected many times. J is TRBJ1-2 and V is TRBV4-3; D uncertain. There are 16 residues in the CDR3. The V gene's germline CDR1 is LGHNA and CDR2 YSLEER. The ends were cut back, 1 base at V and 4 bases at J, with 16 bases in the middle. CDR3 DNA: TGCGCCAGCAGCCAAGTTTTAAGTTCTAGGAGCTATGGCTACACCTTC. Translation gives CASSQVLSSRSYGYTF.

This clonotype has a handful of counts. The chain recombines TRBV20-1 with TRBJ2-3; D not resolved. This CDR3 is built from 16 residues. Trimming cost V 6 bases and J 1 base, with 20 bases left between them. Looked up from germline, CDR1 is DFQATT and CDR2 is SNEGSKA (reference sequence). This CDR3 is CSAKSMLVGGTDTQYF. CDR3 nucleotides: TGCAGTGCCAAGAGTATGCTTGTGGGCGGCACAGATACGCAGTATTTT.

The table lists this clonotype with a count of one. The CDR3 DNA reads TGCGCCAGCAGCTTGGATACGGTGGGGGAGCAGTACTTC. Amino acids: CASSLDTVGEQYF. The V gene is TRBV5-1, the J gene TRBJ2-7, with D unresolved. CDR1 is SGHRS and CDR2 is YFSETQ in the germline V gene. The CDR3 runs 13 residues. Trimming shortened V by 0 bases and J by 7 bases, and 11 bases separated the two germline ends. Full variable domain (missing parts from reference TRBV5-1 and TRBJ2-7): KAGVTQTPRYLIKTRGQQVTLSCSPISGHRSVSWYQQTPGQGLQFLFEYFSETQRNKGNFPGRFSGRQFSNSRSEMNVSTLELGDSALYLCASSLDTVGEQYFGPGTRLTVT.

This clonotype was observed a handful of times. The rearrangement uses TRBV20-1 and TRBJ1-2; D gene unclear. The CDR3 runs to 12 residues. Trimming cost V 4 bases and J 4 bases, with 10 bases left between them. CDR1 and CDR2 from the germline V gene are DFQATT and SNEGSKA (reference sequence). The CDR3 nucleotides read TGCAGTGCTATGTGGAAGGGCTATGGCTACACCTTC. This sequence encodes CSAMWKGYGYTF.

The chain couples TRBV4-3 to TRBJ2-7; a possible D gene is TRBD1 (7 bases). The CDR3 is made up of 17 amino acids. The germline V gene has CDR1 LGHNA and CDR2 YSLEER. Trimming cost V 0 bases and J 0 bases, with 15 bases left between them. The CDR3 loop reads CASSQEWGAGGSYEQYF. The CDR3 DNA is TGCGCCAGCAGCCAAGAATGGGGGGCAGGGGGCTCCTACGAGCAGTACTTC.